Each of the 6 T cell receptor beta chains below was sequenced from the same sample in a study of blood T cell repertoires in COVID-19. Method: immunoSEQ multiplex PCR; TCRdb's copy keeps in-frame clones and lacks some. The repertoire holds 330,000 or so clones, with roughly 86% as singletons. The sample taken for sequencing was peripheral blood. These receptors were obtained from a young man with COVID-19, enrolled during active disease.

V gene TRBV27 combines with J gene TRBJ1-2; D is perhaps TRBD1 (6 bases). The germline gives CDR1 MNHEY, CDR2 SMNVEV (reference sequence). Trimming pared 2 bases from V and 8 bases from J, leaving 12 bases between. This CDR3 contains 13 residues. The CDR3 region has the DNA TGTGCCAGCAGTTTAGACAGGAGGAACGGCTACACCTTC. Its protein is CASSLDRRNGYTF.

The rearrangement links TRBV5-1 to TRBJ1-1, with a possible D match to TRBD1 (5 bases). V was pared by 0 bases and J by 4 bases, with 10 bases between. The CDR3 is 14 residues long. CDR1 SGHRS and CDR2 YFSETQ come from the germline V gene. CDR3 in amino acids: CASSLVGVSTEAFF. The CDR3 DNA reads TGCGCCAGCAGCTTGGTAGGGGTCAGCACTGAAGCTTTCTTT.

The genes are TRBV9 and TRBJ1-5, with 7 bases fitting TRBD1. This CDR3 region has 16 residues. Trimming cost V 4 bases and J 4 bases; bases outside gene matches: 11. CDR1 SGDLS and CDR2 YYNGEE come from the germline V gene. This CDR3 reads CASSPGNTGDNQPQHF. CDR3 DNA sequence: TGTGCCAGCAGCCCTGGGAACACAGGGGATAATCAGCCCCAGCATTTT.

V gene TRBV4-2 combines with J gene TRBJ2-2; TRBD2 might be the D (5 bases). The CDR3 spans 15 residues. Germline assignment: CDR1 LGHNA and CDR2 YNFKEQ. The V end lost 4 bases, the J end lost 5 bases, and 14 bases lay between the germline ends. CDR3 bases: TGTGCCAGCAGCCTAGGTACAAGAGGGACCGGGGAGCTGTTTTTT. Its translation: CASSLGTRGTGELFF.

The chain joins TRBV11-3 to TRBJ2-1; D unresolved. V lost 1 base to trimming and J lost 9 bases, with 10 bases between them. Germline assignment: CDR1 SGHNT and CDR2 YENEEA. The length of the CDR3 is 13 residues. DNA of the CDR3: TGTGCCAGCAGCTTAGGGAGCCGCAGTGAGCAGTTCTTC. It encodes CASSLGSRSEQFF.

The chain employs TRBV27 and TRBJ2-1; D is unclear. V gave up 3 bases and J gave up 0 bases, with 9 bases separating them. Germline CDR1 reads MNHEY; CDR2 reads SMNVEV (reference sequence). The CDR3 covers 15 residues. The DNA for the CDR3 is TGTGCCAGCAGTTTTTACGGGTCCTCCTACAATGAGCAGTTCTTC. Protein sequence: CASSFYGSSYNEQFF.